One and the same sample provided the 3 T cell receptor beta chains below, sequenced in a study of T cells in Graves' hyperthyroidism and ophthalmopathy. The investigators amplified TCR beta CDR3 regions from RNA transcripts. The TCR CDR3 was amplified in a first-round RT-PCR using the HTBI primer set. TCRdb processed the multiplex PCR reads anew with MiXCR; each CDR3 protein has one entry. The profile shows 600,000 to 650,000 distinct CDR3 sequences, less than 25% of them singletons. The sequencing sample was made of blood. The source is a man aged 30-40 years with Graves' ophthalmopathy.

This clonotype was observed a handful of times. The gene calls are TRBV11-2 and TRBJ2-7; TRBD2 agrees at 11 bases. V was pared by 4 bases and J by 2 bases, with 7 bases of the junction left unmatched. This CDR3 is built from 16 residues. Germline-derived CDR1 and CDR2 are SGHAT and FQNNGV. The CDR3 sequence is CASSSPGTSGAYEQYF. The CDR3 DNA reads as TGTGCCAGCAGCTCACCTGGGACTAGCGGAGCCTACGAGCAGTACTTC.

The chain has TRBV4-1 and TRBJ2-5, with 9 bases that match TRBD1. J lost 2 bases, V lost 1 base, and 2 bases had no gene match. Germline values: CDR1 MGHRA, CDR2 YSYEKL. CDR3 size: 15 residues. The CDR3: CASSQGDRAQETQYF. Here the CDR3 DNA reads TGCGCCAGCAGCCAAGGGGACAGGGCACAAGAGACCCAGTACTTC.

This clonotype was detected ten times or more. The gene calls are TRBV5-8 and TRBJ2-5; 7 bases match TRBD2. Germline lookup yields CDR1 SGHTS and CDR2 YDEGEE. Germline trimming cut 1 base from V and 4 bases from J; bases unmatched to any gene: 1. This CDR3 contains 13 residues. This chain's CDR3 is CASSLWGGETQYF. The CDR3 DNA reads TGTGCCAGCAGCTTGTGGGGGGGAGAGACCCAGTACTTC.